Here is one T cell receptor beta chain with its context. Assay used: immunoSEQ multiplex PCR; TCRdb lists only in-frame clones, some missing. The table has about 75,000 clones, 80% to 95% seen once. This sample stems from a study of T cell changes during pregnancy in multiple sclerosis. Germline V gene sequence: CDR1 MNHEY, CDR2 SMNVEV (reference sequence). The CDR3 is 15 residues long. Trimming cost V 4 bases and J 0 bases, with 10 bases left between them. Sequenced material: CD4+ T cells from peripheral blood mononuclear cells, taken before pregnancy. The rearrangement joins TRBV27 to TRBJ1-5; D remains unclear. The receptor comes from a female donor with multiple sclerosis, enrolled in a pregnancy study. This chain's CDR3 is CASSSGWNSNQPQHF. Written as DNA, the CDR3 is TGTGCCAGCAGTTCGGGATGGAATAGCAATCAGCCCCAGCATTTT.